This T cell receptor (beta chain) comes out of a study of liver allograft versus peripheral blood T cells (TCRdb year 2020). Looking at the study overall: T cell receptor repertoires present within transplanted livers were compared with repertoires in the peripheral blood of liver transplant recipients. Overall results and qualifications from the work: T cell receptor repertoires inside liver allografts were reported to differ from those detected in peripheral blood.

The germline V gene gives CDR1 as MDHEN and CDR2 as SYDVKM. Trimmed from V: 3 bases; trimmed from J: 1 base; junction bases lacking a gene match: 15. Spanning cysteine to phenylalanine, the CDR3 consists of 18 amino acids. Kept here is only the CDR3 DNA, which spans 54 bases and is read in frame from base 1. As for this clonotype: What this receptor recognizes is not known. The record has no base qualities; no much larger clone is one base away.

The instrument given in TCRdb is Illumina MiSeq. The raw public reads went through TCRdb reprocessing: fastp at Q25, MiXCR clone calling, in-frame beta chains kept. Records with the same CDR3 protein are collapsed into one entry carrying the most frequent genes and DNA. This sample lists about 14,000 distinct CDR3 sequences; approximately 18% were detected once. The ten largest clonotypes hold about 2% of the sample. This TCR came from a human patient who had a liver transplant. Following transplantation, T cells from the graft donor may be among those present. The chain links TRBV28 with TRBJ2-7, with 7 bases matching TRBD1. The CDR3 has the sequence CASSFLRSRGTLSYEQYF. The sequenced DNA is TGTGCCAGCAGTTTTCTTCGCAGCAGGGGGACATTATCCTACGAGCAGTACTTC.